Each of the 12 T cell receptor beta chains below was sequenced from the same sample in a study of control samples from healthy donors and cancer patients (dated by TCRdb to the early 2020s). Library preparation was by the immunoSEQ multiplex PCR assay. TCRdb's version of the immuneACCESS table is confined to in-frame rearrangements and falls short of the full clone set. An unresolved V gene accounts for under half of the shortfall where checked; the remainder is of unknown origin. The sample data list 140,000 to 150,000 clones, and approximately 93% of these were observed just once. The leading ten clones occupy under 7% of the sample. The source material was blood. The source of these receptors is a man younger than 35 in good health.

This sequence joins TRBV6-5 and TRBJ2-1; D gene uncertain. V was trimmed by 2 bases and J by 9 bases, leaving 17 bases between them. The germline V gene has CDR1 MNHEY and CDR2 SVGAGI. The CDR3 sequence is 15 residues long. The CDR3 protein is CASSYAPRGPIEQFF. Written as DNA, the CDR3 is TGTGCCAGCAGTTACGCCCCGCGCGGTCCGATTGAGCAGTTCTTC.

This chain uses TRBV18 with TRBJ2-7; 10 positions match TRBD2. The CDR3 loop spans 16 amino acids. The J segment lost 1 base and the V segment lost 4 bases, leaving 7 bases of the junction unmatched. Germline lookup yields CDR1 KGHSH and CDR2 LQKENI. CDR3 residues: CASSLVGLAASYEQYF. CDR3 in DNA: TGTGCCAGCTCACTTGTTGGACTAGCGGCGTCCTACGAGCAGTACTTC.

This clone was detected a few times. The rearrangement uses TRBV7-2 and TRBJ2-2, with D unclear. The ends were cut back, 3 bases at V and 4 bases at J, with 3 bases in the middle. Per germline, CDR1 SGHTA and CDR2 FQGNSA. The CDR3 length is 12 residues. The CDR3 nucleotides read TGTGCCAGCAGCTTGGGCACCGGGGAGCTGTTTTTT. It is translated as CASSLGTGELFF.

CDR3 nucleotide sequence: TGCGCCAGCAGCCAAGATCACGGTGGCGGCTACACCTTC. This gives the protein CASSQDHGGGYTF. The chain employs TRBV4-3 and TRBJ1-2; D uncertain. CDR1 is LGHNA, CDR2 YSLEER, per germline. The CDR3 covers 13 residues. With 0 bases removed from V and 8 bases from J, the gap between germline ends came to 10 bases.

The rearrangement links TRBV14 to TRBJ1-1; no reliable D call. V lost 4 bases to trimming and J lost 8 bases, with 8 bases between them. Germline assignment: CDR1 SGHDN and CDR2 FVKESK. The CDR3 extends over 11 amino acids. The CDR3 reads CASSRTVEAFF. Written as DNA, the CDR3 is TGTGCCAGCAGCCGGACGGTCGAAGCTTTCTTT.

The chain has TRBV27 and TRBJ1-5; no reliable D call. Germline CDR1 MNHEY, CDR2 SMNVEV (reference sequence). V gave up 2 bases and J gave up 7 bases, with 9 bases separating them. The length of the CDR3 is 13 residues. CDR3 protein: CASSLRENQPQHF. The CDR3 region has the DNA TGTGCCAGCAGTTTACGGGAAAACCAGCCCCAGCATTTT.

V gene TRBV24-1 combines with J gene TRBJ2-2, with 7 bases aligning to TRBD1. CDR1 is KGHDR, CDR2 SFDVKD, per germline. CDR3 length equals 15 residues. With 8 bases clipped from V and 4 bases from J, the junction kept 9 bases outside the gene matches. CDR3 nucleotide sequence: TGTGCCACCACTGGTAACAGGGGAAGCACCGGGGAGCTGTTTTTT. This encodes CATTGNRGSTGELFF.

This chain connects TRBV9 to TRBJ2-3; D not resolved. The CDR3 length is 16 residues. Germline assignment: CDR1 SGDLS and CDR2 YYNGEE. V lost 0 bases and J lost 1, with 12 bases in between. As DNA, the CDR3 is TGTGCCAGCAGCGTAGAGTGGCGTCAGGGCACAGATACGCAGTATTTT. Its translation is CASSVEWRQGTDTQYF. The full variable domain, with the rest looked up from reference TRBV9 and TRBJ2-3, is DSGVTQTPKHLITATGQRVTLRCSPRSGDLSVYWYQQSLDQGLQFLIQYYNGEERAKGNILERFSAQQFPDLHSELNLSSLELGDSALYFCASSVEWRQGTDTQYFGPGTRLTVL.

The chain carries TRBV28 and TRBJ1-4, with D possibly being TRBD1 (6 bases). Trimming left V 4 bases short and J 5 bases short, with 17 bases between. The CDR3 spans 16 residues. The germline V gene has CDR1 MDHEN and CDR2 SYDVKM. In DNA form, the CDR3 reads TGTGCCAGCAGTTCCGCCCCCGACAGGCCAAATGAAAAACTGTTTTTT. It specifies CASSSAPDRPNEKLFF. The variable domain in full, with the rest retrieved from reference TRBV28 and TRBJ1-4, is DVKVTQSSRYLVKRTGEKVFLECVQDMDHENMFWYRQDPGLGLRLIYFSYDVKMKEKGDIPEGYSVSREKKERFSLILESASTNQTSMYLCASSSAPDRPNEKLFFGSGTQLSVL.

This clone appeared a single time. The chain employs TRBV7-8 and TRBJ2-2; perhaps D is TRBD1 or TRBD2 (5 bases each). V lost 5 bases to trimming and J lost 3 bases, with 25 bases between them. Germline V gives CDR1 SGHVS, CDR2 FQNEAQ. The CDR3 consists of 19 residues. CDR3 in DNA: TGTGCCAGCAGCCCGACCCCCAAGGGGCTAATCGGGGACACCGGGGAGCTGTTTTTT. It specifies CASSPTPKGLIGDTGELFF. Full variable domain (missing parts from reference TRBV7-8 and TRBJ2-2): GAGVSQSPRYKVAKRGQDVALRCDPISGHVSLFWYQQALGQGPEFLTYFQNEAQLDKSGLPSDRFFAERPEGSVSTLKIQRTQQEDSAVYLCASSPTPKGLIGDTGELFFGEGSRLTVL.

This sequence joins TRBV6-5 and TRBJ1-4, with TRBD1 matching 11 bases. The CDR3 spans 14 residues. Germline CDR1 reads MNHEY; CDR2 reads SVGAGI. Trimming removed 6 bases from V and 5 bases from J; junction bases left unmatched: 2. CDR3 coding DNA: TGTGCCAGCAGCTGGACAGGGGGCAATGAAAAACTGTTTTTT. Amino acids: CASSWTGGNEKLFF.

This clone occurred once. This sequence joins TRBV7-2 and TRBJ1-3; D might be TRBD1 (6 bases). V lost 7 bases, J lost 0 bases, and 10 bases lay in between. The CDR3 contains 14 residues. Germline CDR1 reads SGHTA; CDR2 reads FQGNSA. This CDR3 is CASKDSNSGNTIYF. The DNA of the CDR3 is TGTGCCAGCAAGGACAGTAACTCTGGAAACACCATATATTTT.